Below, 21 T cell receptor beta chains from the same sample are listed, as sequenced in a study of shared clonotypes between healthy human individuals. Repertoires were generated with immunoSEQ multiplex PCR, while TCRdb's copy carries only in-frame clones and drops some. The data contain some 680,000 clones, 73% of them singletons. Sequenced material: memory CD4+ T cells sorted from blood. The subset denotes: CD45RA-negative fraction. The receptors shown here come from a woman in her twenties or thirties in good health.

About this clone itself: The sample holds other DNA sequences that translate to the same CDR3. The chain carries TRBV7-9 and TRBJ2-6; no clear D gene. Trimming left V 4 bases short and J 1 base short, with 2 bases between. The V gene's germline CDR1 is SEHNR and CDR2 FQNEAQ (reference sequence). CDR3 length: 13 amino acids. The CDR3 nucleotides read TGTGCCAGCAGCTCTTCTGGGGCCAACGTCCTGACTTTC. This gives the protein CASSSSGANVLTF.

The rearrangement joins TRBV15 to TRBJ2-5, with unresolved D. Germline V gene lookup returns CDR1 LNHNV and CDR2 YYDKDF (reference sequence). Trimming left V 2 bases short and J 3 bases short, with 13 bases between. The CDR3 length is 15 residues. CDR3 bases: TGTGCCACCAGCAGAATGAGAACAGAGAAAGAGACCCAGTACTTC. Protein product: CATSRMRTEKETQYF.

The V call is TRBV2, the J call TRBJ2-2, with D perhaps TRBD2 (6 bases). V lost 4 bases to trimming and J lost 4 bases, with 13 bases between them. Looked up from germline, CDR1 is SNHLY and CDR2 is FYNNEI. This CDR3 region has 15 residues. The CDR3 loop is CASSVDVGGTGELFF. In DNA form, the CDR3 reads TGTGCCAGCAGTGTTGATGTGGGAGGCACCGGGGAGCTGTTTTTT.

The chain links TRBV7-7 to TRBJ2-2; D is possibly TRBD2 (5 bases). Germline V gene sequence: CDR1 SSHAT, CDR2 FNYEAQ (reference sequence). The CDR3 is 16 residues long. The germline V and J ends were trimmed by 4 bases and 7 bases, with 19 bases remaining between them. In DNA, the CDR3 is TGTGCCAGCAGCTACGAGGTGGACCCCCGGGGCGGGGAGCTGTTTTTT. This encodes CASSYEVDPRGGELFF.

The rearrangement uses TRBV18 and TRBJ1-1; 7 bases align to TRBD1. The CDR3 is made up of 14 amino acids. Germline V gene data show CDR1 as KGHSH and CDR2 as LQKENI. V shed 1 base, J shed 5 bases, and the junction held 4 bases outside the gene matches. The CDR3 DNA is TGTGCCAGCTCACCACTTGGGACAGAGACTGAAGCTTTCTTT. Protein sequence: CASSPLGTETEAFF.

This clone was counted a single time. V is TRBV11-2 and J is TRBJ1-2; TRBD1 aligns across 10 bases. The CDR3 consists of 14 residues. With V trimmed by 0 bases and J by 8 bases, 3 bases remained unmatched. Germline V gene lookup returns CDR1 SGHAT and CDR2 FQNNGV. Written as DNA, the CDR3 is TGTGCCAGCAGCTTAGAGGACAGGGGGAAGGGCTACACCTTC. Translation gives CASSLEDRGKGYTF. Variable domain in full (rest from reference TRBV11-2 and TRBJ1-2): EAGVAQSPRYKIIEKRQSVAFWCNPISGHATLYWYQQILGQGPKLLIQFQNNGVVDDSQLPKDRFSAERLKGVDSTLKIQPAKLEDSAVYLCASSLEDRGKGYTFGSGTRLTVV.

V is TRBV7-2 and J is TRBJ1-1; the D is unclear. Germline assignment: CDR1 SGHTA and CDR2 FQGNSA. The CDR3 spans 13 residues. The V gene lost 7 bases and the J gene lost 4 bases, with 13 bases spanning the gap. The CDR3, as DNA: TGTGCCAGCAACCCGGCCGGGTTCACTGAAGCTTTCTTT. This gives the protein CASNPAGFTEAFF.

This clone was found many times. This chain uses TRBV6-1 with TRBJ1-5, with a tentative D call TRBD1 (6 bases). This CDR3 comprises 18 residues. Germline values: CDR1 MNHNS, CDR2 SASEGT. The V end was cut by 2 bases, the J end by 0 bases, with 17 bases between. CDR3 sequence reads: CASSEIGERGYSNQPQHF. As DNA, the CDR3 is TGTGCCAGCAGTGAAATTGGCGAAAGGGGGTATAGCAATCAGCCCCAGCATTTT.

In its sample, this clone was seen once. The V gene is TRBV5-1, the J gene TRBJ1-1; TRBD1 matches 9 bases. CDR1 is SGHRS and CDR2 is YFSETQ in the germline V gene. The CDR3 is 14 residues long. The J segment lost 11 bases and the V segment lost 4 bases, leaving 12 bases of the junction unmatched. The CDR3 loop is CASSVEGQGRYAFF. The CDR3 bases are TGCGCCAGCAGCGTGGAGGGACAGGGTCGATACGCTTTCTTT.

The chain uses TRBV19 and TRBJ1-5, with TRBD1 identical over 7 bases. This CDR3 contains 16 residues. CDR1 is LNHDA and CDR2 is SQIVND in the germline V gene (reference sequence). With 2 bases clipped from V and 6 bases from J, the junction kept 10 bases outside the gene matches. The CDR3: CASSISLQGGGQPQHF. The CDR3 coding sequence is TGTGCCAGTAGTATATCCCTCCAGGGGGGTGGTCAGCCCCAGCATTTT.

The rearrangement links TRBV6-1 to TRBJ1-2; maybe TRBD1 (5 bases). This CDR3 contains 13 residues. Germline assignment: CDR1 MNHNS and CDR2 SASEGT. V was cut by 4 bases and J by 5 bases, with 11 bases left in between. The CDR3 DNA is TGTGCCAGCAGTGCCGGGACTACATATGGCTACACCTTC. Its protein product is CASSAGTTYGYTF.

A few counts support this clone. The chain has TRBV2 and TRBJ1-5; D ambiguous. The V end was cut by 5 bases, the J end by 9 bases, with 20 bases between. Germline-derived CDR1 and CDR2 are SNHLY and FYNNEI. The CDR3 runs to 15 residues. The CDR3 region is CASSRAWASNGPQHF. The CDR3 bases are TGTGCCAGCAGTAGAGCCTGGGCGTCTAATGGGCCCCAGCATTTT.

The CDR3 loop is CASSEYQGAKTQYF. The CDR3 DNA follows: TGTGCCAGCAGTGAATATCAGGGGGCCAAGACCCAGTACTTC. The chain combines TRBV25-1 with TRBJ2-5; TRBD1 aligns across 8 bases. The CDR3 spans 14 residues. CDR1 is MGHDK and CDR2 is SYGVNS in the germline V gene. With 0 bases clipped from V and 6 bases from J, the junction kept 3 bases outside the gene matches.

The chain links TRBV28 to TRBJ1-3; the D is unclear. This CDR3 is 15 amino acids long. Trimming removed 7 bases from V and 0 bases from J, with 13 bases in between. Germline V gene lookup returns CDR1 MDHEN and CDR2 SYDVKM. The CDR3 reads CASTAALLSGNTIYF. CDR3 in DNA: TGTGCCAGCACCGCAGCTTTACTCTCTGGAAACACCATATATTTT.

The V call is TRBV27, the J call TRBJ1-1, with D possibly TRBD1 on 6 matching bases. CDR1 and CDR2 (germline): MNHEY, SMNVEV (reference sequence). Trimming pared 5 bases from V and 3 bases from J, leaving 10 bases between. The CDR3 is made up of 13 amino acids. The CDR3 loop is CASSKQGDTEAFF. In nucleotides, the CDR3 is TGTGCCAGCAGTAAACAGGGAGACACTGAAGCTTTCTTT.

CDR3 DNA: TGTGCCAGCTCACCCCCCCTCGGGGGGGCCTACGAGCAGTACTTC. It codes for CASSPPLGGAYEQYF. The V and J genes are TRBV18 and TRBJ2-7; 8 bases match TRBD2. V shed 3 bases, J shed 2 bases, and the junction held 6 bases outside the gene matches. This CDR3 has 15 residues. The germline CDR1 and CDR2 sequences are KGHSH and LQKENI.

V is TRBV29-1 and J is TRBJ2-2; no reliable D call. V was clipped by 4 bases and J by 2 bases, with 8 bases between them. Germline CDR1 reads SQVTM; CDR2 reads ANQGSEA. CDR3 length: 13 residues. CDR3 bases: TGCAGCGTTGCGCGTCAAAACACCGGGGAGCTGTTTTTT. Residues: CSVARQNTGELFF.

A few counts support this clone. The chain is built from TRBV11-2 and TRBJ2-3; TRBD1 matches 9 bases. In germline, CDR1 is SGHAT, CDR2 FQNNGV. The CDR3 has 14 amino acids. Trimming took 7 bases from V and 2 from J; bases not matched to a gene: 4. The CDR3 nucleotides read TGTGCCAGCAATACAGGGGGCCACACAGATACGCAGTATTTT. Translating gives CASNTGGHTDTQYF.

This sequence joins TRBV11-2 and TRBJ2-1; 9 bases fit TRBD2. The CDR3 covers 15 residues. V lost 5 bases to trimming and J lost 4 bases; unmatched junction nucleotides: 6. The germline V gene encodes CDR1 SGHAT and CDR2 FQNNGV. This chain's CDR3 is CASSPPGLAYNEQFF. CDR3 nucleotide sequence: TGTGCCAGCAGCCCACCGGGACTAGCATACAATGAGCAGTTCTTC.

The chain uses TRBV7-8 and TRBJ2-7; TRBD2 is a possible D gene (6 bases). Per germline, CDR1 SGHVS and CDR2 FQNEAQ. The CDR3 extends over 19 amino acids. V lost 1 base and J lost 5, with 27 bases in between. The CDR3 sequence is CASSLGPTHVGAGTHEQYF. The CDR3 coding sequence is TGTGCCAGCAGCTTAGGCCCCACACACGTTGGGGCGGGAACGCACGAGCAGTACTTC.

The table lists this clone with a few counts. The chain joins TRBV16 to TRBJ2-7; D is possibly TRBD2 (6 bases). The CDR3 consists of 15 residues. Trimming shortened V by 4 bases and J by 4 bases, and 17 bases separated the two germline ends. The germline CDR1 and CDR2 sequences are KGHSY and FQNENV. CDR3 sequence reads: CASSRGAGSSYEQYF. CDR3 nucleotides: TGTGCCAGCAGCCGGGGCGCCGGGAGCTCATACGAGCAGTACTTC.